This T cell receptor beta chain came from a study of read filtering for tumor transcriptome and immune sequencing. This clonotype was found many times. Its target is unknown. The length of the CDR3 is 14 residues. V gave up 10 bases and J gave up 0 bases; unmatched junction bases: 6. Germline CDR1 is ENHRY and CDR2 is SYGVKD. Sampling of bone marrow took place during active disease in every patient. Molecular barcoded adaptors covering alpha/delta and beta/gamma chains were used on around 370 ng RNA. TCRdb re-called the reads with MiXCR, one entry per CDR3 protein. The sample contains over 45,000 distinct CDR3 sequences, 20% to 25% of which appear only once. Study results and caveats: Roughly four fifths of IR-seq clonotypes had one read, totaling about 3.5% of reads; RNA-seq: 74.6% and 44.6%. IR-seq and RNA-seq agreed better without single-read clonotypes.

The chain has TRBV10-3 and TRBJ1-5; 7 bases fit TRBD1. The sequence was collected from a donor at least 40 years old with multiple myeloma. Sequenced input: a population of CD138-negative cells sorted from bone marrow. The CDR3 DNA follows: TGTGCCAGCGGGACAGCTGATAGCAATCAGCCCCAGCATTTT. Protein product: CASGTADSNQPQHF.